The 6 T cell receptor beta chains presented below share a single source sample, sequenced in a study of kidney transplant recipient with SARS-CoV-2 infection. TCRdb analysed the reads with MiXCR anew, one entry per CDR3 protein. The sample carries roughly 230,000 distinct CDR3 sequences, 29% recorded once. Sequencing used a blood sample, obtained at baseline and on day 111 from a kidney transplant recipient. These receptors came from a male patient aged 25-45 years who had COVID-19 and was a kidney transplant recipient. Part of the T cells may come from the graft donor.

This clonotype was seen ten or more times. The DNA for the CDR3 is TGTGCCAGCAGCCAGAATTTGGGCGCGATTGAGCAGTTCTTC. Translating gives CASSQNLGAIEQFF. V usage is TRBV3-2 and J usage is TRBJ2-1; the table's TRBD1 call for D was not verified on the DNA. TRBV3-2 represents a pseudogene. This CDR3 is built from 14 residues.

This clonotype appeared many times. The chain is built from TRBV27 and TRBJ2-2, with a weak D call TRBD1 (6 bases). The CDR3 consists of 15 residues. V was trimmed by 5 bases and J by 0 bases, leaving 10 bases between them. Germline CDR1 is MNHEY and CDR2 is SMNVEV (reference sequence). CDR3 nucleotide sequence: TGTGCCAGCAGTACTGACAGGTCGAACACCGGGGAGCTGTTTTTT. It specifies CASSTDRSNTGELFF.

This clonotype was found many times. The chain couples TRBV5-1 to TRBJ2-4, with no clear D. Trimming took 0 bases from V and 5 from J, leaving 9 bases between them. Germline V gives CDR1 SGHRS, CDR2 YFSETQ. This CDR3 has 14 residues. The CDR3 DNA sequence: TGCGCCAGCAGCTTGGGGTCAGAGGAAAACATTCAGTACTTC. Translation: CASSLGSEENIQYF.

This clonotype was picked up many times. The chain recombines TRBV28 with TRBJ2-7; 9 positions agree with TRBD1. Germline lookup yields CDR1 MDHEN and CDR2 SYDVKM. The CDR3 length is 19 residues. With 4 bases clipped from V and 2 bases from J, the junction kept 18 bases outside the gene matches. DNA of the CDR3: TGTGCCAGCAGTTCCACAGGGGGCGTCGTAGCGGTAAAACCCTACGAGCAGTACTTC. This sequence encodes CASSSTGGVVAVKPYEQYF.

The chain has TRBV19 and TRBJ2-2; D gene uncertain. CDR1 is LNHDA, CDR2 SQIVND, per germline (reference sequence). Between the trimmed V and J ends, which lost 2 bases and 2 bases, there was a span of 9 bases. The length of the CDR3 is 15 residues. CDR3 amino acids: CASSIFSDNTGELFF. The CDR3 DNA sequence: TGTGCCAGTAGTATATTCAGCGACAACACCGGGGAGCTGTTTTTT.

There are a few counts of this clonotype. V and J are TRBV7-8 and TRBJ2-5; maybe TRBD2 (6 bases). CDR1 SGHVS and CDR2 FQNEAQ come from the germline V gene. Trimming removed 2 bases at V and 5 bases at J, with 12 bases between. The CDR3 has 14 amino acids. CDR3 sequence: CASSLSTGVETQYF. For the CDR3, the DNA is TGTGCCAGCAGCTTATCAACGGGAGTTGAGACCCAGTACTTC.